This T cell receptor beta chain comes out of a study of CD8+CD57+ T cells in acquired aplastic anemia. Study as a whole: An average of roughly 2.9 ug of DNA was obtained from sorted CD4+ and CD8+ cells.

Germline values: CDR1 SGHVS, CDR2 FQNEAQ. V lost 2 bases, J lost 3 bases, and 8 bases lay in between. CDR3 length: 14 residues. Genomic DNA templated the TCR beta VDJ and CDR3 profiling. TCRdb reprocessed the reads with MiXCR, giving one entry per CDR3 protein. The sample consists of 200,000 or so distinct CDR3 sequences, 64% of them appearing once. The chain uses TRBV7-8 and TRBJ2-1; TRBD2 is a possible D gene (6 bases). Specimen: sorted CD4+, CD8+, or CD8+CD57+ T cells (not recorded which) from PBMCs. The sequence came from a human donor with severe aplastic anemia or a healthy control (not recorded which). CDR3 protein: CASSLQTSYNEQFF. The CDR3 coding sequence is TGTGCCAGCAGCTTACAGACTAGCTACAATGAGCAGTTCTTC.